This entry describes one T cell receptor (beta chain). Original processing notes: Estimation of nucleated cell counts was performed using reference gene primer amplification. This table comes from immunoSEQ multiplex PCR, and its TCRdb copy is limited to in-frame clones, with some not included. V, J and clone size are taken as reported in that table, and D and trimming were inferred from the DNA itself. This table has approximately 53,000 clones, around 80% appearing once. This sample was included in a study of blood T cell repertoires in COVID-19. For the study at large: Acute and convalescent COVID-19 samples came from the United States, Italy and Spain. T cells, B-cell-depleted T cells, or PBMCs provided the cDNA or gDNA that served as material.

The CDR3 consists of 13 residues. Germline V lookup: CDR1 SEHNR, CDR2 FQNEAQ (reference sequence). The germline V and J ends were trimmed by 1 base and 4 bases, with 7 bases remaining between them. The sequence was obtained from a man between 35 and 55 years old with acute or convalescent COVID-19. Material: peripheral blood. The V call is TRBV7-9, the J call TRBJ1-2; D is ambiguous. CDR3 nucleotide sequence: TGTGCCAGCAGCTTAGGGGCTCCCTATGGCTACACCTTC. Translating gives CASSLGAPYGYTF.